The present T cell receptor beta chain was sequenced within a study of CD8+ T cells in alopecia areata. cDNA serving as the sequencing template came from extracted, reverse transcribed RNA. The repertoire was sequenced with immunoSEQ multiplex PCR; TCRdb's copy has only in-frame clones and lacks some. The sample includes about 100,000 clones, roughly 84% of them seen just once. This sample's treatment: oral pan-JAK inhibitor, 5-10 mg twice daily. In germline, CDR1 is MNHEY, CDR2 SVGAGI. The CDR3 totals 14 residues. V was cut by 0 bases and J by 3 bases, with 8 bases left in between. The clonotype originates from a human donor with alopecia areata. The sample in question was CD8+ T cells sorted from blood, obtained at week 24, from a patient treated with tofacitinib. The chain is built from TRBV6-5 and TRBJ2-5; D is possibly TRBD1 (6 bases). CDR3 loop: CASSYSNREETQYF. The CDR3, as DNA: TGTGCCAGCAGTTACTCGAACAGGGAAGAGACCCAGTACTTC.